Below are 29 T cell receptor beta chains sequenced from a single sample in a study of T cells in Graves' hyperthyroidism and ophthalmopathy. The investigators amplified TCR beta CDR3 regions from RNA transcripts. Researchers ran a first-round RT-PCR on the TCR CDR3 using the HTBI primer set. TCRdb fed the multiplex PCR reads into MiXCR, producing one record per CDR3 protein. The repertoire has about 400,000 distinct CDR3 sequences, about 15% of them found once; the top ten carry around a third. Sequenced: blood. These receptors were collected from a woman in her 30s with Graves' hyperthyroidism.

On this clonotype itself: A much bigger clone sits one base away, suggesting this may be a read error. This chain joins TRBV2 and TRBJ2-3; D assignment may be TRBD1 or TRBD2 (5 bases each). From germline, CDR1 is SNHLY and CDR2 FYNNEI. The CDR3 spans 15 residues. The germline V and J ends were trimmed by 6 bases and 2 bases, with 15 bases remaining between them. The CDR3 region has the DNA TGTGCCAGCAGGGGTACAGAGGGGCCCACAGATACGCAGTATTTT. This translates into CASRGTEGPTDTQYF.

V usage is TRBV12-3 or TRBV12-4 and J usage is TRBJ2-5, with 9 bases fitting TRBD2. The CDR3 is 14 residues long. V lost 7 bases and J lost 5; bases outside the gene matches: 8. The CDR3 DNA follows: TGTGCCAGCACCCCGACTAGCGGAGGGGAGACCCAGTACTTC. Translated: CASTPTSGGETQYF.

In its sample, this clonotype was seen many times. The chain links TRBV12-3 or TRBV12-4 to TRBJ1-5; possible D gene TRBD1, 6 bases. This CDR3 spans 15 amino acids. Trimming took 5 bases from V and 6 from J, leaving 17 bases between them. This CDR3 reads CASSVGGRGSQPQHF. The DNA of the CDR3 is TGTGCCAGCAGTGTCGGGGGCAGGGGAAGTCAGCCCCAGCATTTT.

The sample holds many counts of this clonotype. V usage is TRBV6-1 and J usage is TRBJ1-2; D remains ambiguous. The CDR3 length is 14 residues. The ends were cut back, 8 bases at V and 4 bases at J, with 17 bases in the middle. Germline CDR1 reads MNHNS; CDR2 reads SASEGT. The CDR3 sequence: CASGDTGRFYGYTF. CDR3 nucleotide sequence: TGTGCCAGCGGGGATACGGGTCGCTTCTATGGCTACACCTTC.

This sequence joins TRBV3-1 and TRBJ2-2; D gene ambiguous. Trimming removed 2 bases at V and 3 bases at J, with 10 bases between. The germline CDR1 and CDR2 sequences are LGHDT and YNNKEL (reference sequence). CDR3 length: 15 residues. As DNA, the CDR3 is TGTGCCAGCAGCCAAATGACAACCCACACCGGGGAGCTGTTTTTT. It encodes CASSQMTTHTGELFF.

The sample holds many counts of this clonotype. V is TRBV28 and J is TRBJ1-2; 7 bases fit TRBD1. CDR1 MDHEN and CDR2 SYDVKM come from the germline V gene. The J segment lost 4 bases and the V segment lost 2 bases, leaving 10 bases of the junction unmatched. CDR3 length equals 16 residues. CDR3 residues: CASSLNGDSRLYGYTF. The DNA for the CDR3 is TGTGCCAGCAGTTTAAACGGGGACAGTCGTCTCTATGGCTACACCTTC.

This clonotype was seen a few times. CDR3 DNA sequence: TGTGCCAGCAGTACCCCGGGAGGGGGCACAGATACGCAGTATTTT. Its translation is CASSTPGGGTDTQYF. The genes are TRBV6-1 and TRBJ2-3; 8 bases agree with TRBD2. The CDR3 is 15 residues long. Germline V gene data show CDR1 as MNHNS and CDR2 as SASEGT. The trim removed 5 bases at V and 1 base at J, leaving 5 bases unmatched.

This clonotype occurred many times. The chain carries TRBV5-1 and TRBJ2-2, with 10 bases identical to TRBD1. With V trimmed by 4 bases and J by 3 bases, 3 bases remained unmatched. This CDR3 contains 15 residues. Germline assignment: CDR1 SGHRS and CDR2 YFSETQ. The CDR3 protein is CASSGGTGDTGELFF. The DNA for the CDR3 is TGCGCCAGCAGCGGAGGGACAGGGGACACCGGGGAGCTGTTTTTT.

This rearrangement joins TRBV14 to TRBJ1-2, with 8 positions matching TRBD1. J lost 5 bases, V lost 0 bases, and 11 bases had no gene match. Germline assignment: CDR1 SGHDN and CDR2 FVKESK. This CDR3 is 17 amino acids long. In DNA, the CDR3 is TGTGCCAGCAGCCAAGATTCCCTCGGACAGGGCAAGTATGGCTACACCTTC. Translated, it gives CASSQDSLGQGKYGYTF.

The J gene is TRBJ2-7, the V gene TRBV20-1, with D possibly being TRBD1 (6 bases). CDR3 length: 12 residues. Trimming pared 0 bases from V and 5 bases from J, leaving 8 bases between. Germline loops: CDR1 DFQATT, CDR2 SNEGSKA (reference sequence). The chain's CDR3 is CSARDQGHEQYF. The CDR3 coding sequence is TGCAGTGCTAGAGATCAGGGGCACGAGCAGTACTTC.

This clonotype has at least ten counts. J is TRBJ2-7 and V is TRBV20-1; TRBD1 matches at 7 bases. This CDR3 is built from 13 residues. Germline trimming cut 3 bases from V and 3 bases from J; bases unmatched to any gene: 5. Germline CDR1 and CDR2: DFQATT and SNEGSKA (reference sequence). Written as DNA, the CDR3 is TGCAGTGCTAGTACAGGGGAGAACTACGAGCAGTACTTC. Its protein is CSASTGENYEQYF.

This clonotype was counted between two and nine times. The CDR3 coding sequence is TGTGCCAGCAGCCAAGAACTGGGGGCAGCCACCCAGCCCCAGCATTTT. It is translated as CASSQELGAATQPQHF. This chain uses TRBV3-1 with TRBJ1-5, with a weak D call TRBD1 (6 bases). V was cut by 0 bases and J by 7 bases, with 16 bases left in between. The CDR3 is 16 residues long. CDR1 and CDR2 (germline): LGHDT, YNNKEL (reference sequence). Full variable domain (remainder filled in from reference TRBV3-1 and TRBJ1-5): DTAVSQTPKYLVTQMGNDKSIKCEQNLGHDTMYWYKQDSKKFLKIMFSYNNKELIINETVPNRFSPKSPDKAHLNLHINSLELGDSAVYFCASSQELGAATQPQHFGDGTRLSIL.

This clonotype was recorded at least ten times. The chain joins TRBV29-1 to TRBJ2-7; the match to TRBD2 covers 11 bases. Germline V CDR1 and CDR2: SQVTM, ANQGSEA. This CDR3 comprises 13 residues. With 6 bases clipped from V and 4 bases from J, the junction kept 5 bases outside the gene matches. The CDR3 DNA is TGCAGCGTAGCTAGCGGGAGGCAATACGAGCAGTACTTC. The encoded protein is CSVASGRQYEQYF.

This clonotype was picked up many times. The chain has TRBV28 and TRBJ1-6; D might be TRBD1 (6 bases). Deletions cut 6 bases from V and 7 bases from J, with 16 bases between. The CDR3 has 15 residues. Germline CDR1 MDHEN, CDR2 SYDVKM. The CDR3 DNA sequence: TGTGCCAGCAGACCCGCTGGACAGATAAATTCACCCCTCCACTTT. Its protein is CASRPAGQINSPLHF.

DNA for the CDR3: TGCGCCAGCAGTGAAAAGAGCTCCTACAATGAGCAGTTCTTC. Translated: CASSEKSSYNEQFF. This sequence joins TRBV10-1 and TRBJ2-1; D unresolved. This CDR3 has 14 amino acids. Trimming shortened V by 3 bases and J by 0 bases, and 6 bases separated the two germline ends. Germline lookup yields CDR1 WNHNN and CDR2 SYGVQD (reference sequence).

This clonotype was detected only a few times. Sequence at one end of the junction differs from germline and may be a read error. J is TRBJ2-3 and V is TRBV7-2; 9 nucleotides match TRBD2. Germline CDR1 SGHTA, CDR2 FQGNSA. The CDR3 extends over 15 amino acids. This CDR3 is CASNLAGEGTDTQYF. In DNA, the CDR3 is TGTGCCAGCAACTTAGCGGGAGAGGGCACAGATACGCAGTATTTT.

This clonotype showed up many times. The J gene is TRBJ1-5, the V gene TRBV2; tentative D call: TRBD1 (6 bases). CDR3 length: 14 residues. Per the germline V gene, CDR1 is SNHLY and CDR2 is FYNNEI. The V gene lost 7 bases and the J gene lost 0 bases, with 10 bases spanning the gap. The CDR3 DNA follows: TGTGCCAGCACCGGGACATCTAGCAATCAGCCCCAGCATTTT. Residues: CASTGTSSNQPQHF.

This clonotype showed up many times. The CDR3 bases are TGTGCCTGGAGTGTCGGCGGGATCGCAGATACGCAGTATTTT. Its translation: CAWSVGGIADTQYF. The chain carries TRBV30 and TRBJ2-3, with D perhaps matching TRBD2 (6 bases). Trimming took off 0 bases at V and 4 bases at J, with 11 bases between the two ends. CDR3 length: 14 residues. Germline V gene lookup returns CDR1 GTSNPN and CDR2 SVGIG (reference sequence).

This clonotype was picked up many times. This chain joins TRBV12-3 or TRBV12-4 and TRBJ2-7; D gene unclear. The CDR3 runs to 13 residues. Trimming shortened V by 3 bases and J by 7 bases, and 13 bases separated the two germline ends. In nucleotides, the CDR3 is TGTGCCAGCAGTTTTGAATTATTGAGGGAGCAGTACTTC. Protein sequence: CASSFELLREQYF.

The sample holds many counts of this clonotype. This sequence joins TRBV15 and TRBJ2-5; 7 nucleotides match TRBD1. From germline, CDR1 is LNHNV and CDR2 YYDKDF (reference sequence). J was trimmed by 1 base and V by 6 bases; bases with no gene match: 2. This CDR3 comprises 13 residues. The CDR3 sequence: CATSRTGQETQYF. CDR3 in DNA: TGTGCCACCAGTAGGACAGGCCAAGAGACCCAGTACTTC. The whole variable domain, remainder taken from reference TRBV15 and TRBJ2-5, is DAMVIQNPRYQVTQFGKPVTLSCSQTLNHNVMYWYQQKSSQAPKLLFHYYDKDFNNEADTPDNFQSRRPNTSFCFLDIRSPGLGDTAMYLCATSRTGQETQYFGPGTRLLVL.

This clonotype was counted ten times or more. This chain joins TRBV7-2 and TRBJ2-7, with a possible D match to TRBD1 (6 bases). The ends were cut back, 3 bases at V and 6 bases at J, with 15 bases in the middle. The CDR3 spans 14 residues. Germline V gene data show CDR1 as SGHTA and CDR2 as FQGNSA. CDR3 residues: CASSFMGHATEQYF. The CDR3 DNA follows: TGTGCCAGCAGCTTTATGGGACACGCAACCGAGCAGTACTTC.

V usage is TRBV9 and J usage is TRBJ2-3; D may be TRBD2 (6 bases). V was shortened by 0 bases and J by 2 bases, with 10 bases between the two germline ends. Germline V gene sequence: CDR1 SGDLS, CDR2 YYNGEE. The CDR3 totals 15 residues. CDR3 residues: CASSVVGSSTDTQYF. As DNA, the CDR3 is TGTGCCAGCAGCGTAGTCGGGAGTTCCACAGATACGCAGTATTTT.

The chain employs TRBV15 and TRBJ2-6; D call uncertain. V gave up 4 bases and J gave up 4 bases, with 11 bases separating them. Germline CDR1 reads LNHNV; CDR2 reads YYDKDF (reference sequence). The CDR3 totals 15 residues. CDR3 DNA sequence: TGTGCCACCAGCAACTCCTTAGGAGGGGCCAACGTCCTGACTTTC. Encoded protein: CATSNSLGGANVLTF.

This clonotype was seen ten or more times. The chain uses TRBV20-1 and TRBJ2-7; D is possibly TRBD2 (6 bases). CDR1 is DFQATT and CDR2 is SNEGSKA in the germline V gene (reference sequence). With 5 bases removed from V and 0 bases from J, the gap between germline ends came to 11 bases. This CDR3 is 13 amino acids long. This chain's CDR3 is CSARRTNSYEQYF. The CDR3 DNA sequence: TGCAGTGCTCGCCGGACTAACTCCTACGAGCAGTACTTC.

This clonotype was counted only a few times. This sequence joins TRBV2 and TRBJ1-4, with D unclear. The germline V gene has CDR1 SNHLY and CDR2 FYNNEI. V was cut by 7 bases and J by 6 bases, with 3 bases left in between. The CDR3 is 10 amino acids. CDR3 sequence: CASMDEKLFF. CDR3 coding DNA: TGTGCCAGCATGGATGAAAAACTGTTTTTT.

This clonotype was detected ten times or more. The CDR3 DNA follows: TGTGCCAGCTCACAGACCGTCGGAACTAATGAAAAACTGTTTTTT. Its protein is CASSQTVGTNEKLFF. The chain uses TRBV18 and TRBJ1-4; D is undetermined. V gave up 4 bases and J gave up 1 base, with 10 bases separating them. This CDR3 is 15 amino acids long. Germline CDR1 and CDR2: KGHSH and LQKENI. Drawing the rest from reference TRBV18 and TRBJ1-4, the complete variable domain is NAGVMQNPRHLVRRRGQEARLRCSPMKGHSHVYWYRQLPEEGLKFMVYLQKENIIDESGMPKERFSAEFPKEGPSILRIQQVVRGDSAAYFCASSQTVGTNEKLFFGSGTQLSVL.

This clonotype was seen many times. The J gene is TRBJ2-7, the V gene TRBV6-1; D is unresolved. V was clipped by 1 base and J by 2 bases, with 12 bases between them. The CDR3 extends over 15 amino acids. Germline assignment: CDR1 MNHNS and CDR2 SASEGT. CDR3: CASSEGASDTYEQYF. In DNA form, the CDR3 reads TGTGCCAGCAGTGAAGGAGCTTCCGATACCTACGAGCAGTACTTC.

This clonotype has just a few counts. The rearrangement uses TRBV5-4 and TRBJ2-2; 10 positions match TRBD2. V shed 0 bases, J shed 6 bases, and the junction held 5 bases outside the gene matches. The V gene's germline CDR1 is SGHNT and CDR2 YYREEE (reference sequence). The CDR3 length is 16 residues. This chain's CDR3 is CASSLGLAGVAGELFF. The CDR3 bases are TGTGCCAGCAGCTTGGGCCTAGCGGGAGTCGCCGGGGAGCTGTTTTTT.

V is TRBV14 and J is TRBJ2-1; 7 bases map to TRBD1. Germline V gene sequence: CDR1 SGHDN, CDR2 FVKESK. The CDR3 is 17 residues long. The V segment lost 4 bases and the J segment 3 bases; nucleotides outside the gene matches: 12. The CDR3 loop reads CASSPKLQGRYYNEQFF. The CDR3 region has the DNA TGTGCCAGCAGCCCTAAGCTACAGGGGAGATACTACAATGAGCAGTTCTTC.